A single sample is the source of the 24 T cell receptor beta chains below, sequenced in a study of T-cell memory formation after mild COVID-19. TCRdb re-derived calls from the 5' RACE reads in MiXCR, one entry per CDR3 protein. The sample has 190,000 or so distinct CDR3 sequences; about a fifth are singletons. The specimen was PBMCs or a T cell subset sorted from them (not recorded which). The receptor source for this set is an adult woman who had mild COVID-19 (a few samples of this study predate the infection). Cell type and time point are not known.

V and J are TRBV20-1 and TRBJ1-1; tentatively, D is TRBD1 (5 bases). Deletions cut 3 bases from V and 3 bases from J, with 17 bases between. Germline CDR1 is DFQATT and CDR2 is SNEGSKA (reference sequence). The CDR3 loop spans 15 amino acids. As DNA, the CDR3 is TGCAGTGCTAGGGGGGTTCGGGCATTATACACTGAAGCTTTCTTT. Its translation is CSARGVRALYTEAFF.

This clonotype has a handful of counts. V and J are TRBV7-3 and TRBJ1-6; no reliable D call. V lost 3 bases and J 7 bases, leaving 13 bases between the germline ends. Germline loops: CDR1 SGHTA, CDR2 FQGTGA. CDR3 length equals 15 residues. The CDR3 sequence: CASSFGPATNSPLHF. In DNA form, the CDR3 reads TGTGCCAGCAGCTTCGGTCCTGCCACCAATTCACCCCTCCACTTT.

This clonotype was observed a few times. The chain combines TRBV12-3 or TRBV12-4 with TRBJ1-1; perhaps TRBD1 as D (6 bases). The V and J ends lost 2 bases and 1 base respectively, with 11 bases between them. The length of the CDR3 is 15 residues. The CDR3 sequence is CASSLYSGENTEAFF. The CDR3 nucleotides read TGTGCCAGCAGTTTATATTCAGGGGAGAACACTGAAGCTTTCTTT.

This clonotype was observed a few times. This chain joins TRBV9 and TRBJ2-1; 7 bases match TRBD1. The CDR3 consists of 16 residues. V was pared by 4 bases and J by 0 bases, with 7 bases of the junction left unmatched. CDR1 is SGDLS and CDR2 is YYNGEE in the germline V gene. CDR3 bases: TGTGCCAGCAGCTTAGGGGGCGAGAACTCCTACAATGAGCAGTTCTTC. The encoded protein is CASSLGGENSYNEQFF.

This clonotype has more than one count but fewer than ten. The rearrangement uses TRBV25-1 and TRBJ2-2; D unclear. Looked up from germline, CDR1 is MGHDK and CDR2 is SYGVNS. V dropped 4 bases and J dropped 4 bases, with 7 bases sitting between them. This CDR3 spans 13 amino acids. This CDR3 reads CASSVLATGELFF. For the CDR3, the DNA is TGTGCCAGCAGTGTCCTTGCCACCGGGGAGCTGTTTTTT.

There are a few counts of this clonotype. The chain carries TRBV12-3 or TRBV12-4 and TRBJ1-2; D call uncertain. Trimming stripped 5 bases from V and 0 bases from J, with 16 bases between. The CDR3 extends over 16 amino acids. The CDR3 here is CASSINPQRTNYGYTF. CDR3 coding DNA: TGTGCCAGCAGTATTAACCCACAGCGTACTAACTATGGCTACACCTTC.

The chain uses TRBV5-5 and TRBJ2-7, with no clear D. Germline lookup yields CDR1 SGHKS and CDR2 YYEKEE (reference sequence). The CDR3 runs 12 residues. Trimming removed 7 bases at V and 7 bases at J, with 15 bases between. The CDR3 sequence: CASCSVMEEQYF. CDR3 sequence (DNA): TGTGCCAGCTGTTCGGTCATGGAGGAGCAGTACTTC.

This chain links TRBV6-1 with TRBJ1-1, with a possible D match to TRBD1 (5 bases). V was clipped by 2 bases and J by 1 base, with 11 bases between them. This CDR3 contains 15 residues. Germline CDR1 and CDR2: MNHNS and SASEGT. This chain's CDR3 is CASSEQGRRNTEAFF. The CDR3 coding sequence is TGTGCCAGCAGTGAACAGGGAAGAAGGAACACTGAAGCTTTCTTT.

V gene TRBV7-9 combines with J gene TRBJ2-1; 7 bases align to TRBD2. The CDR3 spans 16 residues. Germline loops: CDR1 SEHNR, CDR2 FQNEAQ (reference sequence). The V gene end was trimmed by 1 base and the J gene end by 4 bases; junction bases not matched to a gene: 7. The CDR3 coding sequence is TGTGCCAGCAGCTTAGAGGGGCGGGGGACGTACAATGAGCAGTTCTTC. Translating gives CASSLEGRGTYNEQFF.

The rearrangement joins TRBV4-1 to TRBJ2-7; 9 bases are a match to TRBD1. The V gene end was trimmed by 8 bases and the J gene end by 3 bases; junction bases not matched to a gene: 11. CDR3 size: 15 residues. Germline V gene data show CDR1 as MGHRA and CDR2 as YSYEKL. CDR3 nucleotide sequence: TGCGCCAGCCGATTCTCTCGACAGGGGGACTACGAGCAGTACTTC. Translated: CASRFSRQGDYEQYF.

The chain has TRBV7-2 and TRBJ1-1, with D possibly matching TRBD1 (6 bases). Trimming cost V 3 bases and J 7 bases, with 12 bases left between them. Germline-derived CDR1 and CDR2 are SGHTA and FQGNSA. The length of the CDR3 is 13 residues. CDR3 coding DNA: TGTGCCAGCAGCTTGGGAGGGGGGAGTGAAGCTTTCTTT. Its translation is CASSLGGGSEAFF.

V is TRBV4-3 and J is TRBJ2-7; 9 bases agree with TRBD2. The ends lost 0 bases at V and 3 bases at J; junction bases unmatched: 9. The CDR3 has 17 residues. Germline V gives CDR1 LGHNA, CDR2 YSLEER. As DNA, the CDR3 is TGCGCCAGCAGCCAAGACCACCCTAGCGGGATAATCTACGAGCAGTACTTC. Translation: CASSQDHPSGIIYEQYF.

There are a few counts of this clonotype. The chain recombines TRBV29-1 with TRBJ1-1; tentatively, D is TRBD1 (6 bases). CDR3 length equals 13 residues. The germline V gene encodes CDR1 SQVTM and CDR2 ANQGSEA. With 7 bases removed from V and 5 bases from J, the gap between germline ends came to 17 bases. CDR3 in amino acids: CSAPQGQGTEAFF. The CDR3 nucleotides are TGCAGCGCCCCGCAGGGGCAGGGGACTGAAGCTTTCTTT. Complete variable domain (other parts from reference TRBV29-1 and TRBJ1-1): SAVISQKPSRDICQRGTSLTIQCQVDSQVTMMFWYRQQPGQSLTLIATANQGSEATYESGFVIDKFPISRPNLTFSTLTVSNMSPEDSSIYLCSAPQGQGTEAFFGQGTRLTVV.

The chain uses TRBV24-1 and TRBJ2-3; possibly TRBD2 for D (6 bases). CDR1 is KGHDR and CDR2 is SFDVKD in the germline V gene. Trimming removed 4 bases from V and 2 bases from J, with 12 bases in between. This CDR3 has 15 amino acids. The CDR3 nucleotides are TGTGCCACCAGTGAAGTGGGCGGGAACACAGATACGCAGTATTTT. Residues: CATSEVGGNTDTQYF.

The chain employs TRBV20-1 and TRBJ2-3; 8 nucleotides agree with TRBD2. V shed 0 bases and J 0 bases; nucleotides not matched to a gene: 8. Germline loops: CDR1 DFQATT, CDR2 SNEGSKA (reference sequence). The CDR3 totals 17 residues. The CDR3 nucleotides are TGCAGTGCTAGAGACCCCACTAGCGGTGCTAGCACAGATACGCAGTATTTT. This translates into CSARDPTSGASTDTQYF.

Note on this clonotype: This may stem from a read error, because a much larger clone lies one nucleotide away. This chain links TRBV7-9 with TRBJ2-7, with D hard to call. Germline V CDR1 and CDR2: SEHNR, FQNEAQ (reference sequence). The CDR3 extends over 14 amino acids. V lost 2 bases, J lost 6 bases, and 14 bases lay in between. The CDR3 is CASSLRGTVSEQYF. The DNA of the CDR3 is TGTGCCAGCAGCTTACGTGGTACAGTGTCCGAGCAGTACTTC. The full variable domain, rest sourced from reference TRBV7-9 and TRBJ2-7, is DTGVSQNPRHKITKRGQNVTFRCDPISEHNRLYWYRQTLGQGPEFLTYFQNEAQLEKSRLLSDRFSAERPKGSFSTLEIQRTEQGDSAMYLCASSLRGTVSEQYFGPGTRLTVT.

The V call is TRBV9, the J call TRBJ2-7; maybe TRBD2 (6 bases). V lost 0 bases and J 7 bases, leaving 8 bases between the germline ends. Germline V gene data show CDR1 as SGDLS and CDR2 as YYNGEE. The CDR3 runs to 12 residues. CDR3 bases: TGTGCCAGCAGCGTAGTGGGGGGTGAGCAGTACTTC. This encodes CASSVVGGEQYF.

This sequence joins TRBV7-8 and TRBJ2-1; 10 bases are shared with TRBD2. Looked up from germline, CDR1 is SGHVS and CDR2 is FQNEAQ. The CDR3 contains 17 residues. V lost 1 base and J lost 5; bases outside the gene matches: 8. CDR3 region: CASSLVVLAGEHNEQFF. CDR3 sequence (DNA): TGTGCCAGCAGCTTAGTCGTTCTAGCGGGAGAGCACAATGAGCAGTTCTTC.

V gene TRBV29-1 combines with J gene TRBJ2-3; weak D call: TRBD2 (5 bases). Germline V gives CDR1 SQVTM, CDR2 ANQGSEA. This CDR3 has 17 residues. V gave up 4 bases and J gave up 2 bases, with 22 bases separating them. In nucleotides, the CDR3 is TGCAGCGTTGTGTTCTTGTGGGTAAGCGGAGACACAGATACGCAGTATTTT. This sequence encodes CSVVFLWVSGDTDTQYF.

Only a few counts were recorded for this clonotype. V usage is TRBV29-1 and J usage is TRBJ2-1; 8 nucleotides match TRBD1. V dropped 7 bases and J dropped 2; count of bases not matched to a gene: 7. The length of the CDR3 is 14 residues. Germline V gene data show CDR1 as SQVTM and CDR2 as ANQGSEA. This CDR3 is CSGVDRETYNEQFF. The CDR3 DNA sequence: TGCAGCGGGGTGGACAGGGAGACCTACAATGAGCAGTTCTTC.

This clonotype has just a few counts. The junction does not match germline at one end; this may be a read error. The chain combines TRBV7-7 with TRBJ2-3; 7 bases map to TRBD2. The CDR3 is 17 residues long. The germline V gene encodes CDR1 SSHAT and CDR2 FNYEAQ (reference sequence). CDR3 coding DNA: TGTGCTAGCAATCCGGGACGCGGGAGTGTCTGCACAGATACGCAGTATTTT. Amino acids: CASNPGRGSVCTDTQYF.

This clonotype was counted only a few times. The genes are TRBV20-1 and TRBJ2-7; 10 bases agree with TRBD2. The trim removed 3 bases at V and 2 bases at J, leaving 1 base unmatched. CDR3 length: 13 amino acids. The germline CDR1 and CDR2 sequences are DFQATT and SNEGSKA (reference sequence). The CDR3 bases are TGCAGTGCTAGTCTAGCGGGAGCCTACGAGCAGTACTTC. Residues: CSASLAGAYEQYF.

The chain recombines TRBV12-3 or TRBV12-4 with TRBJ2-7; D could derive from TRBD1 or TRBD2 (5 bases each). There are 12 residues in the CDR3. Trimming shortened V by 6 bases and J by 11 bases, and 17 bases separated the two germline ends. The CDR3: CASSPGTDREYF. In DNA form, the CDR3 reads TGTGCCAGCAGCCCCGGGACCGACCGGGAGTACTTC.

The chain is built from TRBV15 and TRBJ2-1; 7 positions match TRBD2. The J segment lost 2 bases and the V segment lost 6 bases, leaving 7 bases of the junction unmatched. CDR1 is LNHNV, CDR2 YYDKDF, per germline (reference sequence). This CDR3 has 15 amino acids. CDR3 in amino acids: CATSTAGVPYNEQFF. CDR3 nucleotides: TGTGCCACCAGTACGGCGGGAGTACCCTACAATGAGCAGTTCTTC.